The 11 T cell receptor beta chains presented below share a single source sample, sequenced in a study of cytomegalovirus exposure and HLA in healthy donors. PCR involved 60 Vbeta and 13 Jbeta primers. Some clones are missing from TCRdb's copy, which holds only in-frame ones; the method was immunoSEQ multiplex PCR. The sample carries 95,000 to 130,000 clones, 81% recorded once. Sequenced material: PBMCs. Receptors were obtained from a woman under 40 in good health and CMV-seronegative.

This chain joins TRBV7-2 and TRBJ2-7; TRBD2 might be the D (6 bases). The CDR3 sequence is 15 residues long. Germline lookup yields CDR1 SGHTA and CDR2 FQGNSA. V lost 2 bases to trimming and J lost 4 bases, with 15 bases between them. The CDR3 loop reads CASSLTVGSRYEQYF. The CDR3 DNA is TGTGCCAGCAGCTTAACTGTCGGGAGTCGGTACGAGCAGTACTTC.

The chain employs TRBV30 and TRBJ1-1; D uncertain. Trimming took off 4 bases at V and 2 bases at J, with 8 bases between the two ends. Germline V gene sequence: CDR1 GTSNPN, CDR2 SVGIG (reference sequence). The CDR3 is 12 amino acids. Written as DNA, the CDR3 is TGTGCCTGGAAATATATCAACACTGAAGCTTTCTTT. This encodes CAWKYINTEAFF.

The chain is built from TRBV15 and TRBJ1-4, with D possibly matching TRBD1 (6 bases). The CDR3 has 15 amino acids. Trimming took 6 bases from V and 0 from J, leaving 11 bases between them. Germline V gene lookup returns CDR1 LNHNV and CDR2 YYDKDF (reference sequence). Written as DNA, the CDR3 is TGTGCCACCAGTTGGGGGCCCACAACTAATGAAAAACTGTTTTTT. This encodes CATSWGPTTNEKLFF.

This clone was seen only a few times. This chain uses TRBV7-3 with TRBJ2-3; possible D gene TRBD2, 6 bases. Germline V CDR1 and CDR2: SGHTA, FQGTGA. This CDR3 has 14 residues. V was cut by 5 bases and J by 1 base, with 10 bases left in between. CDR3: CASSHWGGTDTQYF. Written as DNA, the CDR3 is TGTGCCAGCAGCCATTGGGGGGGCACAGATACGCAGTATTTT. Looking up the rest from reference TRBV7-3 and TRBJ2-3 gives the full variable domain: GAGVSQTPSNKVTEKGKYVELRCDPISGHTALYWYRQSLGQGPEFLIYFQGTGAADDSGLPNDRFFAVRPEGSVSTLKIQRTERGDSAVYLCASSHWGGTDTQYFGPGTRLTVL.

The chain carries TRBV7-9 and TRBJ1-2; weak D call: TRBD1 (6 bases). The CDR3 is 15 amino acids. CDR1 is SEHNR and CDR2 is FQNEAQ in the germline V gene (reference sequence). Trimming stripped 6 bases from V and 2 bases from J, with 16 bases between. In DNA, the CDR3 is TGTGCCAGCAGGACAATTGACAGGACCAACTATGGCTACACCTTC. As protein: CASRTIDRTNYGYTF.

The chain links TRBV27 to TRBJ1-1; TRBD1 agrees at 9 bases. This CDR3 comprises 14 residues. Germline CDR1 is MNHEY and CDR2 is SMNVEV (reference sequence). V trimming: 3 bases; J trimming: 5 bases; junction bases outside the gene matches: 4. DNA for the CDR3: TGTGCCAGCAGTTTCACTGACAGGGGGACTGAAGCTTTCTTT. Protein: CASSFTDRGTEAFF.

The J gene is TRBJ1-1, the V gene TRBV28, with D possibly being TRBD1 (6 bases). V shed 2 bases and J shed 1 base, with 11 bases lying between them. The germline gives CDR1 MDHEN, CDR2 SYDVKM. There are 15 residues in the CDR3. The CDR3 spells CASSLMGAANTEAFF. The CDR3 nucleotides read TGTGCCAGCAGTTTAATGGGGGCAGCGAACACTGAAGCTTTCTTT.

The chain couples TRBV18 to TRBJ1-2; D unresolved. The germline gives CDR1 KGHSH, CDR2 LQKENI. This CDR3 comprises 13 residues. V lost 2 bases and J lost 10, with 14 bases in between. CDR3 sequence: CASSPSNKNDYTF. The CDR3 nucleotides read TGTGCCAGCTCACCATCCAACAAGAATGACTACACCTTC.

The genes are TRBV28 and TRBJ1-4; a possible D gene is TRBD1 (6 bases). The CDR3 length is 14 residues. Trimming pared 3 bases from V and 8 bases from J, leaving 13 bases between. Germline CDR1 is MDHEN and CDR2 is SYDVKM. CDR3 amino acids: CASSFNRVGEKLFF. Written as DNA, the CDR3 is TGTGCCAGCAGTTTCAACAGGGTCGGCGAAAAACTGTTTTTT.

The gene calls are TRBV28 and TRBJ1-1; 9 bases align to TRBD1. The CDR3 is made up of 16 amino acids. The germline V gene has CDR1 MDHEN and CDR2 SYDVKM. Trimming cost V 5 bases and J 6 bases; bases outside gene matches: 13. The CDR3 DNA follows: TGTGCCAGCAGTCCGCGTCGACAGGGGGGTTTACCTGAAGCTTTCTTT. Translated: CASSPRRQGGLPEAFF. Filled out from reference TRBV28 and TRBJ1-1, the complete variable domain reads DVKVTQSSRYLVKRTGEKVFLECVQDMDHENMFWYRQDPGLGLRLIYFSYDVKMKEKGDIPEGYSVSREKKERFSLILESASTNQTSMYLCASSPRRQGGLPEAFFGQGTRLTVV.

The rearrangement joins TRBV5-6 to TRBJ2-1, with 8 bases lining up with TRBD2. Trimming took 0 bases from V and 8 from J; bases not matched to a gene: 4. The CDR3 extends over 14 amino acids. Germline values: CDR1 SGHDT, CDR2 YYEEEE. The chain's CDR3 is CASSLVREGHEQFF. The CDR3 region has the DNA TGTGCCAGCAGCTTGGTCCGGGAGGGGCATGAGCAGTTCTTC.